Listed here are 28 T cell receptor beta chains from one sample, sequenced in a study of cytomegalovirus exposure and HLA in healthy donors. PCR used 60 Vbeta primers and 13 Jbeta primers. TCRdb's copy holds only in-frame clones and misses some; the assay was immunoSEQ multiplex PCR. The table lists roughly 160,000 clones, roughly three quarters of them singletons, with about 9.6% in the top ten. Sequencing was performed on PBMCs. The source is a man in his late teens or twenties in good health and CMV-seropositive.

A few counts support this clone. This sequence joins TRBV10-1 and TRBJ1-2; D not resolved. Trimming stripped 0 bases from V and 8 bases from J, with 10 bases between. The CDR3 is 13 amino acids. The germline V gene encodes CDR1 WNHNN and CDR2 SYGVQD (reference sequence). This CDR3 reads CASSESGVQGYTF. The CDR3, as DNA: TGCGCCAGCAGTGAGTCCGGGGTTCAAGGCTACACCTTC.

This clone was seen once. The chain links TRBV6-1 to TRBJ2-5, with D hard to call. Germline V gene lookup returns CDR1 MNHNS and CDR2 SASEGT. V gave up 5 bases and J gave up 5 bases, with 6 bases separating them. This CDR3 has 11 residues. The CDR3, as DNA: TGTGCCAGCAGTACCGCGGAGACCCAGTACTTC. It specifies CASSTAETQYF.

V usage is TRBV15 and J usage is TRBJ1-2; D not resolved. V gave up 0 bases and J gave up 2 bases, with 7 bases separating them. This CDR3 region has 14 residues. The V gene's germline CDR1 is LNHNV and CDR2 YYDKDF (reference sequence). CDR3 sequence: CATSREGRNYGYTF. CDR3 DNA: TGTGCCACCAGCAGAGAAGGGAGAAACTATGGCTACACCTTC.

This chain links TRBV19 with TRBJ1-1; 7 positions match TRBD1. The CDR3 covers 17 residues. The trim removed 7 bases at V and 0 bases at J, leaving 14 bases unmatched. In germline, CDR1 is LNHDA, CDR2 SQIVND (reference sequence). Here the CDR3 DNA reads TGTGCCAGTACCAGGGGGGCTGGAGGGGTCATGAACACTGAAGCTTTCTTT. Its protein product is CASTRGAGGVMNTEAFF.

The J gene is TRBJ1-1, the V gene TRBV6-1; the D is unclear. The germline gives CDR1 MNHNS, CDR2 SASEGT. The CDR3 is 12 amino acids. CDR3 sequence (DNA): TGTGTCTTGGCGGGGTTGAACACTGAAGCTTTCTTT. As protein: CVLAGLNTEAFF.

The gene calls are TRBV5-4 and TRBJ2-1, with 7 bases identical to TRBD2. V was pared by 3 bases and J by 0 bases, with 9 bases of the junction left unmatched. Germline V gene data show CDR1 as SGHNT and CDR2 as YYREEE (reference sequence). The CDR3 is made up of 17 amino acids. CDR3 amino acids: CASSSTGRESSYNEQFF. The CDR3 DNA is TGTGCCAGCAGCTCCACCGGGCGGGAGAGCTCCTACAATGAGCAGTTCTTC.

The chain uses TRBV6-5 and TRBJ2-7, with 12 bases matching TRBD2. This CDR3 has 15 residues. Germline CDR1 is MNHEY and CDR2 is SVGAGI. V was pared by 0 bases and J by 4 bases, with 1 base of the junction left unmatched. CDR3 coding DNA: TGTGCCAGCAGTTACTCGACTAGCGGGGGTTACGAGCAGTACTTC. Protein sequence: CASSYSTSGGYEQYF.

J is TRBJ2-1 and V is TRBV6-5; possibly TRBD2 for D (5 bases). Per the germline V gene, CDR1 is MNHEY and CDR2 is SVGAGI. The CDR3 length is 14 residues. V lost 0 bases and J lost 3, with 6 bases in between. CDR3 bases: TGTGCCAGCAGTTACTCGGAGGACTACAATGAGCAGTTCTTC. This encodes CASSYSEDYNEQFF.

The DNA of the CDR3 is TGCGCCAGCAGCCAAACAGGGGAGGTCTACAATGAGCAGTTCTTC. Translation: CASSQTGEVYNEQFF. V usage is TRBV4-3 and J usage is TRBJ2-1; D possibly corresponds to TRBD1 (7 bases). There are 15 residues in the CDR3. V dropped 2 bases and J dropped 3 bases, with 11 bases sitting between them. CDR1 is LGHNA, CDR2 YSLEER, per germline.

The rearrangement links TRBV7-2 to TRBJ2-5; TRBD2 agrees at 9 bases. CDR3 length equals 15 residues. Trimming took 0 bases from V and 5 from J; bases not matched to a gene: 4. Germline loops: CDR1 SGHTA, CDR2 FQGNSA. CDR3 loop: CASSLAASGVETQYF. The CDR3 coding sequence is TGTGCCAGCAGCTTAGCGGCTAGCGGGGTGGAGACCCAGTACTTC.

CDR3 bases: TGTGCTAGTGGTTTTGGCTCCTCAGGCACCGGGGAGCTGTTTTTT. It yields the protein CASGFGSSGTGELFF. The V and J genes are TRBV12-5 and TRBJ2-2; D is uncertain. The ends were cut back, 3 bases at V and 4 bases at J, with 12 bases in the middle. Germline values: CDR1 LGHNT, CDR2 FRNRAP. This CDR3 is built from 15 residues.

J is TRBJ2-1 and V is TRBV9; TRBD1 matches at 7 bases. V trimming: 4 bases; J trimming: 0 bases; junction bases outside the gene matches: 7. Germline V gene lookup returns CDR1 SGDLS and CDR2 YYNGEE. This CDR3 is 16 amino acids long. CDR3: CASSQGGGSSYNEQFF. DNA for the CDR3: TGTGCCAGCAGCCAAGGGGGCGGCAGCTCCTACAATGAGCAGTTCTTC.

The chain carries TRBV7-8 and TRBJ2-5, with a tentative D call TRBD1 (5 bases). This CDR3 region has 13 residues. Trimming took off 5 bases at V and 3 bases at J, with 10 bases between the two ends. CDR1 is SGHVS, CDR2 FQNEAQ, per germline. CDR3 amino acids: CASSGAGKETQYF. The DNA of the CDR3 is TGTGCCAGCAGCGGGGCTGGGAAAGAGACCCAGTACTTC.

The chain's CDR3 is CASTGTGSSYGYTF. The CDR3 coding sequence is TGTGCCAGCACCGGTACAGGATCTTCCTATGGCTACACCTTC. V is TRBV7-9 and J is TRBJ1-2, with D tentatively TRBD1 (5 bases). The germline V gene has CDR1 SEHNR and CDR2 FQNEAQ (reference sequence). The CDR3 has 14 residues. The V end lost 7 bases, the J end lost 4 bases, and 16 bases lay between the germline ends. Filled out from reference TRBV7-9 and TRBJ1-2, the complete variable domain reads DTGVSQNPRHKITKRGQNVTFRCDPISEHNRLYWYRQTLGQGPEFLTYFQNEAQLEKSRLLSDRFSAERPKGSFSTLEIQRTEQGDSAMYLCASTGTGSSYGYTFGSGTRLTVV.

Here the CDR3 reads CASSLDGSGPTDTQYF. DNA of the CDR3: TGCGCCAGCAGCTTGGATGGATCAGGGCCCACAGATACGCAGTATTTT. This chain connects TRBV5-1 to TRBJ2-3, with D perhaps matching TRBD1 (5 bases). Trimming took off 0 bases at V and 2 bases at J, with 13 bases between the two ends. CDR1 SGHRS and CDR2 YFSETQ come from the germline V gene. The CDR3 spans 16 residues. Together with reference TRBV5-1 and TRBJ2-3, the CDR3 gives the full variable domain: KAGVTQTPRYLIKTRGQQVTLSCSPISGHRSVSWYQQTPGQGLQFLFEYFSETQRNKGNFPGRFSGRQFSNSRSEMNVSTLELGDSALYLCASSLDGSGPTDTQYFGPGTRLTVL.

This chain connects TRBV5-4 to TRBJ2-7; 13 bases are shared with TRBD2. V was clipped by 0 bases and J by 6 bases; unmatched bases: 3. This CDR3 region has 15 residues. Germline values: CDR1 SGHNT, CDR2 YYREEE (reference sequence). CDR3 in DNA: TGTGCCAGCAGCTTGGCGACTAGCGGGAGGCTCGAGCAGTACTTC. This translates into CASSLATSGRLEQYF.

This clone appeared once. The chain combines TRBV7-8 with TRBJ2-5; D may be TRBD2 (6 bases). The J call may be incorrect, as the DNA end agrees better with TRBJ2-7. Germline values: CDR1 SGHVS, CDR2 FQNEAQ. This CDR3 is 16 amino acids long. CDR3: CASSRPSGEASYEQYF. In DNA form, the CDR3 reads TGTGCCAGCAGCCGCCCTTCTGGGGAGGCCTCCTACGAGCAGTACTTC.

The chain couples TRBV11-2 to TRBJ2-4; D ambiguous. CDR3 length: 11 residues. Germline lookup yields CDR1 SGHAT and CDR2 FQNNGV. V dropped 5 bases and J dropped 14 bases, with 13 bases sitting between them. Here the CDR3 reads CASSVGPYEYF. The CDR3 DNA sequence: TGTGCCAGCAGCGTGGGCCCCTATGAGTACTTC.

The chain links TRBV5-1 to TRBJ2-5, with D perhaps TRBD1 (6 bases). There are 15 residues in the CDR3. Germline loops: CDR1 SGHRS, CDR2 YFSETQ. V lost 4 bases to trimming and J lost 4 bases, with 17 bases between them. Here the CDR3 DNA reads TGCGCCAGCAGCCAAGGCACAGGGCTGAGAGAGACCCAGTACTTC. Translating it yields CASSQGTGLRETQYF.

The sample holds a few counts of this clone. The gene calls are TRBV6-1 and TRBJ2-1; a weak D match, TRBD2 (5 bases). The V end lost 7 bases, the J end lost 9 bases, and 16 bases lay between the germline ends. The CDR3 contains 13 residues. Germline loops: CDR1 MNHNS, CDR2 SASEGT. CDR3 sequence reads: CASTPPSLSEQFF. The CDR3 DNA sequence: TGTGCCAGCACGCCCCCTAGCCTCAGTGAGCAGTTCTTC.

V usage is TRBV10-3 and J usage is TRBJ2-5, with D hard to call. TRBJ2-7 explains the end of the DNA better; the J call may be wrong. In germline, CDR1 is ENHRY, CDR2 SYGVKD. This CDR3 comprises 16 residues. The DNA for the CDR3 is TGTGCCATCAGTGAGTCGAGTAACAGCAACTCCTACGAGCAGTACTTC. This codes for CAISESSNSNSYEQYF.

The rearrangement links TRBV6-5 to TRBJ2-1, with 14 bases aligning to TRBD2. CDR1 and CDR2 from the germline V gene are MNHEY and SVGAGI. This CDR3 region has 14 residues. The ends lost 4 bases at V and 8 bases at J; junction bases unmatched: 1. Here the CDR3 reads CASSWGLAGDEQFF. CDR3 bases: TGTGCCAGCAGTTGGGGACTAGCGGGGGATGAGCAGTTCTTC.

The chain recombines TRBV9 with TRBJ2-2, with TRBD1 identical over 7 bases. V dropped 3 bases and J dropped 0; count of bases not matched to a gene: 5. This CDR3 is 16 amino acids long. The germline V gene encodes CDR1 SGDLS and CDR2 YYNGEE. CDR3 in DNA: TGTGCCAGCAGCGGCTCCGGGACAGCGAACACCGGGGAGCTGTTTTTT. Its protein is CASSGSGTANTGELFF.

V is TRBV7-2 and J is TRBJ1-5; 9 bases are shared with TRBD1. V trimming: 5 bases; J trimming: 5 bases; junction bases outside the gene matches: 7. CDR3 length: 15 residues. From germline, CDR1 is SGHTA and CDR2 FQGNSA. CDR3 DNA: TGTGCCAGCAGCAACCGACAGGGGGATTATCAGCCCCAGCATTTT. Translating it yields CASSNRQGDYQPQHF.

V and J are TRBV6-6 and TRBJ1-4, with 7 bases fitting TRBD1. The junction had 6 bases not matched to a gene; V was cut back by 4 bases and J by 7 bases. Germline CDR1 is MNHNY and CDR2 is SVGAGI (reference sequence). This CDR3 spans 14 amino acids. The CDR3 region has the DNA TGTGCCAGCAGTTCTTACAGGGGATCTGAAAAACTGTTTTTT. It codes for CASSSYRGSEKLFF.

This chain connects TRBV5-1 to TRBJ1-3; D is uncertain. Trimming left V 3 bases short and J 0 bases short, with 16 bases between. CDR1 SGHRS and CDR2 YFSETQ come from the germline V gene. The CDR3 extends over 17 amino acids. The DNA for the CDR3 is TGCGCCAGCAGCTCTTGGCCCCAGAACCTCTCTGGAAACACCATATATTTT. Amino acid sequence: CASSSWPQNLSGNTIYF.

This sequence joins TRBV29-1 and TRBJ1-1; 7 bases align to TRBD1. The CDR3 runs 13 residues. With V trimmed by 8 bases and J by 4 bases, 10 bases remained unmatched. Germline-derived CDR1 and CDR2 are SQVTM and ANQGSEA. As DNA, the CDR3 is TGCAGCCCCCAGACAGGGTGGGGCACTGAAGCTTTCTTT. Protein product: CSPQTGWGTEAFF.

The chain has TRBV6-5 and TRBJ1-1, with D possibly matching TRBD1 (5 bases). This CDR3 comprises 13 residues. The germline V gene encodes CDR1 MNHEY and CDR2 SVGAGI. With 8 bases removed from V and 11 bases from J, the gap between germline ends came to 21 bases. In DNA form, the CDR3 reads TGTGCCAGCTGCGCTGGGGCAGGGCTACCCGCTTTCTTT. Amino acids: CASCAGAGLPAFF.